Following are 29 T cell receptor beta chains from one sample sequenced in a study of T-cell reconstitution after alpha-beta-depleted transplantation in children. Molecular barcoding with unique molecular identifiers was used for the TCRbeta library. TCRdb reprocessed the PCR reads with MiXCR, giving one entry per CDR3 protein. The table includes 490,000 or so distinct CDR3 sequences, around an eighth detected once. This material consisted of PBMCs from the stem cell graft donor, taken from the stem cell graft. Receptor source: a human donor who donated a stem cell graft to a child with combined immunodeficiency.

There are many counts of this clonotype. The chain employs TRBV6-6 and TRBJ2-6, with D unresolved. Germline V gene data show CDR1 as MNHNY and CDR2 as SVGAGI (reference sequence). This CDR3 has 13 residues. V lost 6 bases to trimming and J lost 4 bases, with 7 bases between them. CDR3 DNA sequence: TGTGCCAGCAGCGGGCCCGGGGCCAACGTCCTGACTTTC. This translates into CASSGPGANVLTF.

The rearrangement links TRBV24-1 to TRBJ2-3; 9 bases line up with TRBD2. The trim removed 0 bases at V and 5 bases at J, leaving 5 bases unmatched. The CDR3 is 16 amino acids. Germline V gives CDR1 KGHDR, CDR2 SFDVKD. The CDR3, as DNA: TGTGCCACCAGTGATTTGGTAGCGGGAGACGTAGATACGCAGTATTTT. This sequence encodes CATSDLVAGDVDTQYF.

This clonotype was counted between two and nine times. J is TRBJ2-1 and V is TRBV7-3, with a weak D call TRBD2 (5 bases). V lost 5 bases, J lost 4 bases, and 12 bases lay in between. This CDR3 region has 14 residues. CDR1 is SGHTA, CDR2 FQGTGA, per germline. CDR3 in amino acids: CASSPDSTYNEQFF. The CDR3 coding sequence is TGTGCCAGCAGCCCGGACTCAACTTACAATGAGCAGTTCTTC. Full variable domain (rest looked up from reference TRBV7-3 and TRBJ2-1): GAGVSQTPSNKVTEKGKYVELRCDPISGHTALYWYRQSLGQGPEFLIYFQGTGAADDSGLPNDRFFAVRPEGSVSTLKIQRTERGDSAVYLCASSPDSTYNEQFFGPGTRLTVL.

The V call is TRBV7-8, the J call TRBJ2-1; 9 positions agree with TRBD2. Trimming removed 2 bases from V and 0 bases from J; junction bases left unmatched: 8. CDR1 and CDR2 (germline): SGHVS, FQNEAQ. The CDR3 is 18 residues long. CDR3 residues: CASSLRETSGFSYNEQFF. The CDR3 coding sequence is TGTGCCAGCAGCTTAAGGGAGACTAGCGGTTTCTCCTACAATGAGCAGTTCTTC.

This clonotype was detected only a few times. This chain connects TRBV4-1 to TRBJ1-1; weak D call: TRBD1 (5 bases). The CDR3 runs to 16 residues. In germline, CDR1 is MGHRA, CDR2 YSYEKL. The ends were cut back, 6 bases at V and 4 bases at J, with 21 bases in the middle. The CDR3 protein is CASSYARGTALTEAFF. The CDR3 DNA reads TGCGCCAGCAGTTACGCTCGTGGGACCGCGCTCACTGAAGCTTTCTTT.

The V call is TRBV4-3, the J call TRBJ1-6; TRBD1 is a possible D gene (5 bases). Trimming pared 0 bases from V and 7 bases from J, leaving 7 bases between. Germline V lookup: CDR1 LGHNA, CDR2 YSLEER. This CDR3 has 14 residues. The CDR3 DNA reads TGCGCCAGCAGCCAAGACCAGGGAAATTCACCCCTCCACTTT. It codes for CASSQDQGNSPLHF.

This clonotype was found a few times. The rearrangement joins TRBV5-1 to TRBJ2-1, with D perhaps matching TRBD1 (5 bases). Germline V gene data show CDR1 as SGHRS and CDR2 as YFSETQ. Trimming removed 3 bases from V and 8 bases from J, with 24 bases in between. The CDR3 contains 17 residues. CDR3 region: CASSYQSTGSPVDEQFF. The CDR3 DNA reads as TGCGCCAGCAGCTACCAGAGCACAGGCTCCCCCGTAGATGAGCAGTTCTTC. Variable domain in full (rest from reference TRBV5-1 and TRBJ2-1): KAGVTQTPRYLIKTRGQQVTLSCSPISGHRSVSWYQQTPGQGLQFLFEYFSETQRNKGNFPGRFSGRQFSNSRSEMNVSTLELGDSALYLCASSYQSTGSPVDEQFFGPGTRLTVL.

Only a few counts were recorded for this clonotype. The genes are TRBV7-2 and TRBJ1-1; D gene unclear. The CDR3 runs to 14 residues. Trimming cost V 5 bases and J 0 bases, with 10 bases left between them. Germline V CDR1 and CDR2: SGHTA, FQGNSA. CDR3 amino acids: CASSVRRVNTEAFF. For the CDR3, the DNA is TGTGCCAGCAGCGTAAGACGGGTGAACACTGAAGCTTTCTTT.

The J gene is TRBJ2-5, the V gene TRBV18, with unresolved D. CDR1 and CDR2 from the germline V gene are KGHSH and LQKENI. The CDR3 has 15 residues. With 3 bases removed from V and 3 bases from J, the gap between germline ends came to 14 bases. The CDR3 sequence is CASSPGRPPEETQYF. DNA of the CDR3: TGTGCCAGCTCACCCGGACGGCCGCCCGAAGAGACCCAGTACTTC.

The chain uses TRBV29-1 and TRBJ2-5, with 9 bases fitting TRBD2. Trimming took 6 bases from V and 5 from J; bases not matched to a gene: 13. Looked up from germline, CDR1 is SQVTM and CDR2 is ANQGSEA. CDR3 length: 15 amino acids. CDR3 amino acids: CSVFRSGSSGETQYF. The CDR3 DNA is TGCAGCGTATTCCGTAGCGGGAGCTCAGGGGAGACCCAGTACTTC.

This clonotype appeared many times. J is TRBJ2-1 and V is TRBV9, with D unclear. Per the germline V gene, CDR1 is SGDLS and CDR2 is YYNGEE. V gave up 0 bases and J gave up 0 bases, with 4 bases separating them. The CDR3 has 14 amino acids. CDR3 sequence reads: CASSVGGSYNEQFF. CDR3 nucleotide sequence: TGTGCCAGCAGCGTAGGGGGCTCCTACAATGAGCAGTTCTTC.

V gene TRBV7-8 combines with J gene TRBJ1-5; possibly TRBD1 for D (5 bases). Per the germline V gene, CDR1 is SGHVS and CDR2 is FQNEAQ. CDR3 size: 17 residues. Trimming pared 0 bases from V and 0 bases from J, leaving 12 bases between. CDR3 nucleotides: TGTGCCAGCAGCTTAGCGCAAAGGGGTTATAGCAATCAGCCCCAGCATTTT. Protein: CASSLAQRGYSNQPQHF.

V is TRBV6-2 or TRBV6-3 and J is TRBJ2-5; D is perhaps TRBD2 (5 bases). This CDR3 comprises 15 residues. Germline V lookup: CDR1 MNHEY, CDR2 SVGEGT. Trimming removed 4 bases at V and 7 bases at J, with 19 bases between. CDR3 region: CASSWVAGSSGTQYF. The CDR3 DNA reads as TGTGCCAGCAGTTGGGTCGCGGGCTCGTCCGGGACCCAGTACTTC.

The gene calls are TRBV20-1 and TRBJ2-1; the match to TRBD2 covers 10 bases. The CDR3 is 18 residues long. CDR1 DFQATT and CDR2 SNEGSKA come from the germline V gene (reference sequence). V lost 3 bases to trimming and J lost 2 bases; unmatched junction nucleotides: 13. CDR3 sequence: CSASSTGELAGPYNEQFF. CDR3 coding DNA: TGCAGTGCTAGTTCTACAGGAGAACTAGCGGGACCCTACAATGAGCAGTTCTTC.

This sequence joins TRBV20-1 and TRBJ2-7; 8 bases line up with TRBD2. This CDR3 region has 16 residues. Germline lookup yields CDR1 DFQATT and CDR2 SNEGSKA (reference sequence). V lost 3 bases, J lost 4 bases, and 14 bases stayed unmatched. For the CDR3, the DNA is TGCAGTGCTAGTAATTACTTTAGCGGGGAAAGATACGAGCAGTACTTC. Its protein product is CSASNYFSGERYEQYF.

This clonotype was detected only a few times. The junction and the germline gene differ at one end; a read error may be behind it. The DNA for the CDR3 is TGTGCCAGCAGGCCGGGACCCCACCACTTC. This encodes CASRPGPHHF. The chain joins TRBV27 to TRBJ2-7, with D possibly called TRBD1 or TRBD2 (5 bases each). Germline loops: CDR1 MNHEY, CDR2 SMNVEV (reference sequence). CDR3 length: 10 amino acids.

This clonotype was seen ten or more times. The J gene is TRBJ2-7, the V gene TRBV20-1; a possible D gene is TRBD1 (6 bases). The V gene's germline CDR1 is DFQATT and CDR2 SNEGSKA (reference sequence). V lost 2 bases to trimming and J lost 4 bases, with 9 bases between them. The CDR3 is made up of 12 amino acids. CDR3 amino acids: CSARHQGYEQYF. Here the CDR3 DNA reads TGCAGTGCTAGACATCAGGGGTACGAGCAGTACTTC.

This clonotype was seen repeatedly, ten times or more. The genes are TRBV7-2 and TRBJ2-5; D ambiguous. Germline V CDR1 and CDR2: SGHTA, FQGNSA. Trimming cost V 3 bases and J 4 bases, with 3 bases left between them. The CDR3 is 11 amino acids. CDR3 residues: CASSFSETQYF. In nucleotides, the CDR3 is TGTGCCAGCAGCTTCTCAGAGACCCAGTACTTC.

The chain uses TRBV4-3 and TRBJ1-4, with a tentative D call TRBD1 (5 bases). The CDR3 loop spans 14 amino acids. Per the germline V gene, CDR1 is LGHNA and CDR2 is YSLEER. Trimming left V 2 bases short and J 4 bases short, with 8 bases between. CDR3 amino acids: CASSQPGVNEKLFF. CDR3 DNA: TGCGCCAGCAGCCAACCGGGGGTTAATGAAAAACTGTTTTTT.

The gene calls are TRBV7-2 and TRBJ2-1, with D perhaps being TRBD1 or TRBD2 (5 bases each). The V end lost 6 bases, the J end lost 7 bases, and 10 bases lay between the germline ends. The CDR3 is 12 residues long. CDR1 is SGHTA, CDR2 FQGNSA, per germline. CDR3 residues: CASRLGENEQFF. The CDR3 nucleotides are TGTGCCAGCAGACTAGGGGAGAATGAGCAGTTCTTC.

This clonotype was recorded many times. V and J are TRBV5-6 and TRBJ2-3, with 9 bases fitting TRBD1. The germline CDR1 and CDR2 sequences are SGHDT and YYEEEE. This CDR3 spans 17 amino acids. The V gene end was trimmed by 4 bases and the J gene end by 5 bases; junction bases not matched to a gene: 14. The CDR3 DNA is TGTGCCAGCAGCGCAACTGACAGGGGGTGGATTGAAGATACGCAGTATTTT. It codes for CASSATDRGWIEDTQYF.

The chain combines TRBV9 with TRBJ2-7; 9 bases fit TRBD2. With V trimmed by 0 bases and J by 3 bases, 7 bases remained unmatched. CDR3 length: 16 residues. Germline CDR1 is SGDLS and CDR2 is YYNGEE. CDR3 nucleotide sequence: TGTGCCAGCAGCGTAGCACTAGCGGGTCCTATCTACGAGCAGTACTTC. Protein product: CASSVALAGPIYEQYF.

This clonotype was observed a few times. The chain employs TRBV12-3 or TRBV12-4 and TRBJ2-1; D ambiguous. This CDR3 has 13 amino acids. V lost 2 bases, J lost 8 bases, and 10 bases lay in between. The CDR3 loop is CASSLIRRDEQFF. As DNA, the CDR3 is TGTGCCAGCAGTTTAATCCGCCGGGATGAGCAGTTCTTC.

The genes are TRBV27 and TRBJ1-5; D is possibly TRBD1 (5 bases). The CDR3 runs to 15 residues. The V end lost 6 bases, the J end lost 0 bases, and 12 bases lay between the germline ends. Germline V gene lookup returns CDR1 MNHEY and CDR2 SMNVEV (reference sequence). The CDR3 loop is CASRTGALSNQPQHF. Written as DNA, the CDR3 is TGTGCCAGCAGAACCGGGGCCCTTAGCAATCAGCCCCAGCATTTT.

The J gene is TRBJ2-7, the V gene TRBV18; 7 bases are a match to TRBD2. The CDR3 is made up of 15 amino acids. Germline V gene sequence: CDR1 KGHSH, CDR2 LQKENI. The J segment lost 0 bases and the V segment lost 1 base, leaving 3 bases of the junction unmatched. The CDR3, as DNA: TGTGCCAGCTCACCACAGGGAGGGTTCTCCTACGAGCAGTACTTC. Its protein is CASSPQGGFSYEQYF.

This clonotype has only a few counts. The chain joins TRBV7-8 to TRBJ1-5; tentative D call: TRBD1 (5 bases). Trimming removed 5 bases at V and 0 bases at J, with 17 bases between. This CDR3 contains 17 residues. Germline V lookup: CDR1 SGHVS, CDR2 FQNEAQ. CDR3: CASSLGRRGNSNQPQHF. The CDR3 DNA reads TGTGCCAGCAGCCTAGGTAGAAGGGGTAATAGCAATCAGCCCCAGCATTTT.

This clonotype was counted only a few times. V usage is TRBV5-1 and J usage is TRBJ1-4; a weak D match, TRBD1 (5 bases). Germline values: CDR1 SGHRS, CDR2 YFSETQ. V lost 4 bases, J lost 2 bases, and 9 bases lay in between. The CDR3 covers 14 residues. The CDR3: CASSPGPTNEKLFF. The CDR3 DNA reads as TGCGCCAGCAGCCCGGGACCGACTAATGAAAAACTGTTTTTT.

This clonotype was counted a few times. The chain uses TRBV20-1 and TRBJ1-1, with D unclear. The V gene's germline CDR1 is DFQATT and CDR2 SNEGSKA (reference sequence). This CDR3 has 14 amino acids. Trimming took 6 bases from V and 3 from J, leaving 17 bases between them. CDR3 sequence (DNA): TGCAGTGCCCCCTCGGCAACCCTTGACACTGAAGCTTTCTTT. This translates into CSAPSATLDTEAFF.

The V call is TRBV29-1, the J call TRBJ2-1; 8 bases map to TRBD2. With V trimmed by 3 bases and J by 8 bases, 15 bases remained unmatched. Germline loops: CDR1 SQVTM, CDR2 ANQGSEA. The CDR3 is 16 amino acids. The CDR3 nucleotides are TGCAGCGTTGATCTGGAACTAGCGGTCACGGGGGATGAGCAGTTCTTC. Translation: CSVDLELAVTGDEQFF.